This T cell receptor beta chain was sequenced for a study of blood T cell repertoires in COVID-19 (dated by TCRdb to the early 2020s). Regarding the complete study: The collaborator samples originated in the United States, Italy and Spain and spanned the acute and convalescent phases of COVID-19. The prospective study material was composed of cDNA or gDNA derived from T cells, B-cell-depleted T cells, or PBMCs. The dataset comprised deeply sampled blood TCRbeta repertoires from subjects exposed to, actively infected with, or recovered from COVID-19. The repertoires were released in a freely available public database meant as a resource for research on the immune response to SARS-CoV-2. The samples were drawn from two sources: the first 160 participants of the ongoing ImmuneRACE study, and 1,000 to 1,500 subjects contributed by 6 global collaborators. A de-identified subject ID, COVID-19 status, age in years and sex were almost always included in the sample metadata. Where HLA class I and class II types were available, the types were taken from metadata supplied by the sample provider, not from assay-based typing.

TCRbeta CDR3 regions were amplified from genomic DNA by means of the immunoSEQ Assay, a bias-controlled multiplex PCR. The study's own analysis went as follows. Within the assay, amplification of reference gene primers was used to estimate how many nucleated cells each sample contained. To quantify the absolute abundance of each unique TCRbeta CDR3 rearrangement, sequence reads were collapsed and filtered. For each sample, productive Simpson clonality was calculated as the square root of Simpson's diversity index across productive rearrangements. In its TCRdb copy, this immuneACCESS table keeps in-frame sequences only and misses some clones. Where compared with another copy, unresolved V genes explain less than half of these, and the others have no known cause. That table is the source of V, J and clone size, and D and trimming were worked out from the DNA. A total of around 60,000 clones appear in this sample, 85% to 90% of them only once. 8.3% of the sample goes to the ten largest clones.

Each collaborating institution followed its own protocols to collect whole blood in K2EDTA tubes. For TCRbeta analysis, collaborators shipped samples as frozen whole blood, isolated PBMCs, or DNA extracted from either of those sample types. Here is what the overall study found, with its caveats: The amount of clinical and demographic metadata varied by source and participant and was provided uncurated.

Comments on this clone: Its antigen remains unidentified. Base qualities are not recorded, but no much larger clone differs from it by a single base.

The receptor comes from a human donor with active COVID-19. The donor label of this sample is uncertain. Sequences were obtained from peripheral blood.

This receptor carries the CDR3 CASSPVETGPNYGYTF. The sequenced DNA is TGTGCCAGCTCACCCGTGGAGACTGGCCCTAACTATGGCTACACCTTC. This chain is built from TRBV18 and TRBJ1-2; the D gene identity is not certain. V gives up 3 bases and J gives up 0 bases, and the segment between their germline ends measures 14 bases. The germline V gene specifies KGHSH as CDR1 and LQKENI as CDR2. The CDR3 covers 16 residues, taking in both the cysteine and the phenylalanine. Only the CDR3 part of the read is kept: 48 bases, read in frame from the first base. Supplemented by the reference TRBV18 and TRBJ1-2 proteins around the CDR3, the complete variable domain is NAGVMQNPRHLVRRRGQEARLRCSPMKGHSHVYWYRQLPEEGLKFMVYLQKENIIDESGMPKERFSAEFPKEGPSILRIQQVVRGDSAAYFCASSPVETGPNYGYTFGSGTRLTVV.